The 7 T cell receptor beta chains listed next were all sequenced from one sample in a study of T cell repertoires in cytomegalovirus infection. TCRdb reprocessed the reads via MiXCR and lists one record per CDR3 protein. The sample records approximately 110,000 distinct CDR3 sequences, around 30% being singletons. What these receptors recognize is not known. The source was CD8+ T cells from cultured PBMCs, collected from culture after CMV antigen stimulation. The receptors here all came from a human donor in good health (CMV status not recorded). Some clones in this sample may be carry-over from other donors' samples.

This clonotype was observed a handful of times. The V gene is TRBV5-6, the J gene TRBJ2-5; no clear D gene. CDR3 length: 12 amino acids. Germline CDR1 SGHDT, CDR2 YYEEEE. Deletions cut 4 bases from V and 7 bases from J, with 11 bases between. The CDR3 here is CASSGLKGTQYF. The CDR3 DNA is TGTGCCAGCAGCGGATTGAAAGGGACCCAGTACTTC. The variable domain in full, with the rest retrieved from reference TRBV5-6 and TRBJ2-5, is DAGVTQSPTHLIKTRGQQVTLRCSPKSGHDTVSWYQQALGQGPQFIFQYYEEEERQRGNFPDRFSGHQFPNYSSELNVNALLLGDSALYLCASSGLKGTQYFGPGTRLLVL.

The rearrangement joins TRBV20-1 to TRBJ2-7, with 7 bases aligning to TRBD2. The CDR3 runs 11 residues. Germline V gene data show CDR1 as DFQATT and CDR2 as SNEGSKA (reference sequence). The V gene end was trimmed by 8 bases and the J gene end by 2 bases; junction bases not matched to a gene: 3. Here the CDR3 DNA reads TGCAGTTCCGGGGGGACCTACGAGCAGTACTTC. This translates into CSSGGTYEQYF.

The rearrangement uses TRBV6-2 or TRBV6-3 and TRBJ2-5; 7 bases are shared with TRBD1. The V and J ends lost 3 bases and 1 base, in that order; junction bases with no gene match: 14. Looked up from germline, CDR1 is MNHEY and CDR2 is SVGEGT. The CDR3 contains 18 residues. The CDR3 DNA is TGTGCCAGCAGTTATTCTGCAGGGGGATCGTTATTCCAAGAGACCCAGTACTTC. Amino acids: CASSYSAGGSLFQETQYF.

The sample holds a few counts of this clonotype. This rearrangement joins TRBV27 to TRBJ1-2; a weak D match, TRBD1 (6 bases). Germline CDR1 and CDR2: MNHEY and SMNVEV (reference sequence). The CDR3 contains 15 residues. V was trimmed by 4 bases and J by 6 bases, leaving 18 bases between them. CDR3 DNA sequence: TGTGCCAGCAGTTCGGCAGGGGTTGGGGAAGATGGCTACACCTTC. Amino acid sequence: CASSSAGVGEDGYTF.

This chain uses TRBV7-9 with TRBJ2-7; 7 positions agree with TRBD1. The germline CDR1 and CDR2 sequences are SEHNR and FQNEAQ (reference sequence). The CDR3 totals 15 residues. The V segment lost 4 bases and the J segment 3 bases; nucleotides outside the gene matches: 9. The CDR3 reads CASSSDPGQFYEQYF. The DNA for the CDR3 is TGTGCCAGCAGCTCCGACCCGGGACAGTTCTACGAGCAGTACTTC.

The chain has TRBV11-2 and TRBJ2-3; D is ambiguous. V was trimmed by 1 base and J by 7 bases, leaving 6 bases between them. Germline V gene sequence: CDR1 SGHAT, CDR2 FQNNGV. This CDR3 has 12 amino acids. The CDR3 sequence: CASSLGANTQYF. The CDR3 DNA sequence: TGTGCCAGCAGCTTAGGAGCAAATACGCAGTATTTT.

J is TRBJ2-7 and V is TRBV27; D gene unclear. This CDR3 has 15 amino acids. V dropped 6 bases and J dropped 2 bases, with 17 bases sitting between them. CDR1 is MNHEY and CDR2 is SMNVEV in the germline V gene (reference sequence). In nucleotides, the CDR3 is TGTGCCAGCAGGGCGTCGGTAGCAGTAGCCTACGAGCAGTACTTC. Translated: CASRASVAVAYEQYF.